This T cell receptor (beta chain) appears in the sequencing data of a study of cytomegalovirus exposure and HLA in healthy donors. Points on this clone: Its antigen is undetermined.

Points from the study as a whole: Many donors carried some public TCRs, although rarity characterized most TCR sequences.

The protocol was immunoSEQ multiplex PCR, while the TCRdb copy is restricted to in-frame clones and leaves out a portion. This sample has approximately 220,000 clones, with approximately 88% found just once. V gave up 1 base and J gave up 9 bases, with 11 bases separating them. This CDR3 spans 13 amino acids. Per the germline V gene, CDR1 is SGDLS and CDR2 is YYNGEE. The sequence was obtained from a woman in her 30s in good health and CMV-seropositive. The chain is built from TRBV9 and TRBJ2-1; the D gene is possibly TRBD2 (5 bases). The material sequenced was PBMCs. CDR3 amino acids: CASSVSLAAEQFF. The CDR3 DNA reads TGTGCCAGCAGCGTATCCCTAGCTGCTGAGCAGTTCTTC.